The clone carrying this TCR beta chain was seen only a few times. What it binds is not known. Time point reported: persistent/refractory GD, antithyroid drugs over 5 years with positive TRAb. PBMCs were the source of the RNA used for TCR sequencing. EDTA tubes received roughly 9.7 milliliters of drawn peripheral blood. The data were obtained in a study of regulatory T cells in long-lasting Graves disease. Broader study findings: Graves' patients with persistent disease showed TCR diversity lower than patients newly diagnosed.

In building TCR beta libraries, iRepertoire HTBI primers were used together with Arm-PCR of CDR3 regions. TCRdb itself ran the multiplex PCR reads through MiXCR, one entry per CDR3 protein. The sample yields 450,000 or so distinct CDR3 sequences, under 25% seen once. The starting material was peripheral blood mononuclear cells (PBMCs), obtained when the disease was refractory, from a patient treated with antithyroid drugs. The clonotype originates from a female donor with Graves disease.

CDR3 protein: CASGLVVGMGSGGDTEAFF. CDR3 in DNA: TGTGCTAGTGGTTTGGTAGTAGGGATGGGGTCGGGGGGTGACACTGAAGCTTTCTTT. This chain uses TRBV12-5 with TRBJ1-1; TRBD1 might be the D (5 bases). Germline CDR1 and CDR2: LGHNT and FRNRAP. The CDR3 loop spans 19 amino acids. The V and J ends lost 0 bases and 3 bases respectively, with 23 bases between them.